This T cell receptor beta chain was captured in a study of cytomegalovirus exposure and HLA in healthy donors. Findings and caveats of the study: Overall, about 160 TCR beta chains were annotated as cytomegalovirus-associated. Researchers reportedly found TCR beta sequences accurately predicted most subjects' HLA-A and HLA-B alleles. Other equally common chains were less clonally expanded than HLA-associated TCR beta chains, a later analysis showed. It was taken for granted in presence/absence analyses that sequencing depth across donors was roughly uniform.

60 Vbeta and 13 Jbeta primers were used in PCR. This table comes from immunoSEQ multiplex PCR, and its TCRdb copy is limited to in-frame clones, with some not included. The sample lists over 150,000 clones, 75% to 85% occurring once. About this clone: What it binds is not known.

The clonotype comes from a man aged 30 to 39 in good health and CMV-seropositive. Material: PBMCs.

CDR3 DNA: TGTGCCAGCAGTTTTATACAGGGGAACTATGGCTACACCTTC. This sequence encodes CASSFIQGNYGYTF. The V gene is TRBV28, the J gene TRBJ1-2, with 7 nucleotides matching TRBD1. The CDR3 is 14 residues long. V shed 3 bases and J 2 bases; nucleotides not matched to a gene: 3. Germline CDR1 reads MDHEN; CDR2 reads SYDVKM.